This T cell receptor (beta chain) came from a study of blood T cell repertoires in COVID-19. TCRdb's table, derived via immunoSEQ multiplex PCR, lists solely in-frame clones and lacks some. The sample yields under 350,000 clones, about 89% seen once. Germline values: CDR1 SGHVS, CDR2 FNYEAQ. V lost 3 bases and J lost 2, with 8 bases in between. CDR3 length: 15 amino acids. The source is a middle-aged man with acute or convalescent COVID-19. Sequencing input: peripheral blood. V usage is TRBV7-6 and J usage is TRBJ2-6; no clear D gene. The CDR3 loop reads CASSLIRTGANVLTF. The CDR3 DNA reads TGTGCCAGCAGCTTGATCAGGACTGGGGCCAACGTCCTGACTTTC.